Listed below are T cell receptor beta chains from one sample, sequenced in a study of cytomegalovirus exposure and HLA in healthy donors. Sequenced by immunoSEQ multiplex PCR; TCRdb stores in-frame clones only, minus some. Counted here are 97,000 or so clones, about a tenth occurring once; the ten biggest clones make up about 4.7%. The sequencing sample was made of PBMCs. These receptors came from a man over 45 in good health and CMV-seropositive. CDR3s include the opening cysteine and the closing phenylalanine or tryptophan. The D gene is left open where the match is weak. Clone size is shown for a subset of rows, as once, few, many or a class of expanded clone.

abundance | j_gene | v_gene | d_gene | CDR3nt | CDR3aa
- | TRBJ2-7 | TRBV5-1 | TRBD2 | TGCGCCAGCAGCCTAGGGACTAGCTCCTACGAGCAGTACTTC | CASSLGTSSYEQYF
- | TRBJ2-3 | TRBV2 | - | TGTGCCAGCAGTGAACGGACAGATACGCAGTATTTT | CASSERTDTQYF
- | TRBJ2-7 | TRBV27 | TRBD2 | TGTGCCAGCAGCCCCCGCGCGGGACTAGCGGGAGTTGAGCAGTACTTC | CASSPRAGLAGVEQYF
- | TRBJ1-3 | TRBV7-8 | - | TGTGCCAGCAGCCCCGTGCCCAGGCTACCCTCTGGAAACACCATATATTTT | CASSPVPRLPSGNTIYF
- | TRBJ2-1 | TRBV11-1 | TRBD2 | TGTGCCAGCAGCCGAACTAGCGGGATCTACAATGAGCAGTTCTTC | CASSRTSGIYNEQFF
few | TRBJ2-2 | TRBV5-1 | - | TGCGCCAGCAGCTTGCGGACAGCGAACACCGGGGAGCTGTTTTTT | CASSLRTANTGELFF
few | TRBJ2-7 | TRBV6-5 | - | TGTGCCAGCAGTTACTACTTAGGGGGGGGGTACGAGCAGTACTTC | CASSYYLGGGYEQYF
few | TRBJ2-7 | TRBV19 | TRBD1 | TGTGCCAGTAGTTCCTGGGACAGTGGGATCGTCGAGCAGTACTTC | CASSSWDSGIVEQYF
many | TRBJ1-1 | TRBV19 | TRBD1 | TGTGCCAGTAGTCCCCGGGACAGGGGGCAGCACACTGAAGCTTTCTTT | CASSPRDRGQHTEAFF
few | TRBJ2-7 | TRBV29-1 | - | TGCAGCGGCGGGACAGCCTACGAGCAGTACTTC | CSGGTAYEQYF
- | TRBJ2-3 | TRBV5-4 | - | TGTGCCAGCAGCTTGGCAGTGCGGTCCCCCAGTGCAGATACGCAGTATTTT | CASSLAVRSPSADTQYF
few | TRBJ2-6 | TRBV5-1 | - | TGCGCCAGCAGCTTGGGGCAGGGCTCATCTGGGGCCAACGTCCTGACTTTC | CASSLGQGSSGANVLTF
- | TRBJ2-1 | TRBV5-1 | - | TGCGCCAGCAGCCTGGAACAGCCTCCGTACAATGAGCAGTTCTTC | CASSLEQPPYNEQFF
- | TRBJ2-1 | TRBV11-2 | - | TGTGCCAGCAGCTCCCGGACTCAATACAATGAGCAGTTCTTC | CASSSRTQYNEQFF
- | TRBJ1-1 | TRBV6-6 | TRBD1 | TGTGCCAGCAGCAGACAGGGAACACTTGAAGCTTTCTTT | CASSRQGTLEAFF
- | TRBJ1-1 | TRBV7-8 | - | TGTGCCAGCAGCCCCGAGAGGGCGAACACTGAAGCTTTCTTT | CASSPERANTEAFF
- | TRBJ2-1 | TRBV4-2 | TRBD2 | TGTGCCAGCAGCCAAGACCTAGCGGGAGTTGTTAATGAGCAGTTCTTC | CASSQDLAGVVNEQFF
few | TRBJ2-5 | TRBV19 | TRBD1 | TGTGCCAGTAGTTCTCCGGGACAGGGCCAAGAGACCCAGTACTTC | CASSSPGQGQETQYF
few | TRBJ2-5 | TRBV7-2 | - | TGTGCCAGCAGCCAGGACTGGGGAGAGACCCAGTACTTC | CASSQDWGETQYF
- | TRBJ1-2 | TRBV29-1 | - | TGCAGCGTTGAAGATCAAGAGATTAACTATGGCTACACCTTC | CSVEDQEINYGYTF
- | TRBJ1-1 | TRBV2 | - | TGTGCCAGCAGGAGGGGGGGCGCTGAAGCTTTCTTT | CASRRGGAEAFF
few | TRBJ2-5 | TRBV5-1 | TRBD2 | TGCGCCAGCAGCTTGAATGCGGTGTTGGCTAGCGGACCAGAGACCCAGTACTTC | CASSLNAVLASGPETQYF
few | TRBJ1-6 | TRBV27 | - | TGTGCCAGCACCCCGAGGGTGGGAGTGAATTCACCCCTCCACTTT | CASTPRVGVNSPLHF
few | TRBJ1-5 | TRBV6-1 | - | TGTGCCAGCAGTGAACTGACAGGTCGGGTGGGCAATCAGCCCCAGCATTTT | CASSELTGRVGNQPQHF
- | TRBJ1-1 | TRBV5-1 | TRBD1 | TGCGCCAGCAGCCCCGGGACAGGACATGAAGCTTTCTTT | CASSPGTGHEAFF
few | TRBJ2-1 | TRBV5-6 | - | TGTGCCAGCAGCTTGGCCGGAGGGTTGGGCTACAATGAGCAGTTCTTC | CASSLAGGLGYNEQFF
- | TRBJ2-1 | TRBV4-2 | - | TGTGCCAGCAGCCAAGCAGCGGTAACCTACAATGAGCAGTTCTTC | CASSQAAVTYNEQFF